Following are 28 T cell receptor beta chains from one sample sequenced in a study of blood T cell repertoires in COVID-19. Sequenced by immunoSEQ multiplex PCR; TCRdb stores in-frame clones only, minus some. The sample lists a few hundred thousand clones; more than 65% were seen once. The sequencing sample was made of PBMCs or T cells enriched from blood (not recorded which). The receptors stem from a man in his forties or fifties who had recovered from COVID-19.

The CDR3 bases are TGCGCCAGCAGCCAAGAAGTCACTACCCACTCCTACAATGAGCAGTTCTTC. Encoded protein: CASSQEVTTHSYNEQFF. The chain has TRBV4-1 and TRBJ2-1, with unresolved D. The V gene's germline CDR1 is MGHRA and CDR2 YSYEKL. This CDR3 is 17 amino acids long. V gave up 0 bases and J gave up 0 bases, with 12 bases separating them.

The rearrangement uses TRBV7-6 and TRBJ2-7; the D gene is possibly TRBD2 (5 bases). There are 16 residues in the CDR3. V gave up 1 base and J gave up 0 bases, with 13 bases separating them. Germline V gene sequence: CDR1 SGHVS, CDR2 FNYEAQ. The CDR3 reads CASSLGAGPFSYEQYF. In DNA form, the CDR3 reads TGTGCCAGCAGCTTAGGTGCGGGTCCCTTCTCCTACGAGCAGTACTTC.

This chain joins TRBV7-3 and TRBJ1-2, with D uncertain. V lost 4 bases and J lost 4, with 10 bases in between. The CDR3 is made up of 13 amino acids. Germline V gene data show CDR1 as SGHTA and CDR2 as FQGTGA. The chain's CDR3 is CASSSETGYGYTF. The CDR3 DNA sequence: TGTGCCAGCAGCTCCGAGACGGGCTATGGCTACACCTTC.

The chain employs TRBV30 and TRBJ1-1; a weak D match, TRBD1 (6 bases). V lost 3 bases and J 4 bases, leaving 12 bases between the germline ends. From germline, CDR1 is GTSNPN and CDR2 SVGIG (reference sequence). CDR3 length: 13 residues. CDR3 DNA: TGTGCCTGGAGATTACAAGGGGGCACTGAAGCTTTCTTT. It specifies CAWRLQGGTEAFF.

This chain joins TRBV28 and TRBJ1-5; possibly TRBD1 for D (6 bases). CDR3 length: 20 amino acids. V lost 4 bases to trimming and J lost 2 bases, with 27 bases between them. Looked up from germline, CDR1 is MDHEN and CDR2 is SYDVKM. For the CDR3, the DNA is TGTGCCAGCAGTTCAACTTTGTGGGGAGGGGGGGTTTTAGGCAATCAGCCCCAGCATTTT. It codes for CASSSTLWGGGVLGNQPQHF.

The genes are TRBV9 and TRBJ2-1; the D gene is possibly TRBD1 (6 bases). From germline, CDR1 is SGDLS and CDR2 YYNGEE. CDR3 length: 16 residues. Trimming pared 4 bases from V and 0 bases from J, leaving 14 bases between. The CDR3 DNA reads as TGTGCCAGCAGCTCCCCGACAGGTAGCTCCTACAATGAGCAGTTCTTC. It encodes CASSSPTGSSYNEQFF.

The chain joins TRBV11-2 to TRBJ2-3; no definite D call. Germline V gene data show CDR1 as SGHAT and CDR2 as FQNNGV. The CDR3 length is 14 residues. Trimming shortened V by 8 bases and J by 8 bases, and 20 bases separated the two germline ends. This CDR3 is CASGPRSVLGTQYF. As DNA, the CDR3 is TGTGCCAGCGGGCCGCGCTCCGTCCTGGGTACGCAGTATTTT. Full variable domain (remainder filled in from reference TRBV11-2 and TRBJ2-3): EAGVAQSPRYKIIEKRQSVAFWCNPISGHATLYWYQQILGQGPKLLIQFQNNGVVDDSQLPKDRFSAERLKGVDSTLKIQPAKLEDSAVYLCASGPRSVLGTQYFGPGTRLTVL.

This clone was detected a few times. The chain uses TRBV5-6 and TRBJ1-1, with TRBD1 as a possible D gene (6 bases). Trimming removed 1 base from V and 3 bases from J, with 10 bases in between. The CDR3 contains 14 residues. The germline V gene encodes CDR1 SGHDT and CDR2 YYEEEE. CDR3: CASSLIAGDTEAFF. The DNA of the CDR3 is TGTGCCAGCAGCTTGATAGCAGGGGACACTGAAGCTTTCTTT.

CDR3 sequence: CASSPKPHPNTGELFF. The CDR3 DNA reads TGTGCCAGCTCACCAAAGCCTCACCCGAACACCGGGGAGCTGTTTTTT. The chain recombines TRBV18 with TRBJ2-2; D unresolved. Trimming took 2 bases from V and 0 from J, leaving 10 bases between them. CDR3 length: 16 amino acids. Germline V gene lookup returns CDR1 KGHSH and CDR2 LQKENI. Together with reference TRBV18 and TRBJ2-2, the CDR3 gives the full variable domain: NAGVMQNPRHLVRRRGQEARLRCSPMKGHSHVYWYRQLPEEGLKFMVYLQKENIIDESGMPKERFSAEFPKEGPSILRIQQVVRGDSAAYFCASSPKPHPNTGELFFGEGSRLTVL.

The chain uses TRBV6-5 and TRBJ2-7, with 11 bases fitting TRBD2. The junction had 6 bases not matched to a gene; V was cut back by 10 bases and J by 1 base. The germline V gene encodes CDR1 MNHEY and CDR2 SVGAGI. CDR3 size: 14 residues. The chain's CDR3 is CANLGLAGSYEQYF. The CDR3 coding sequence is TGTGCCAACTTAGGACTAGCGGGTTCCTACGAGCAGTACTTC.

The chain uses TRBV15 and TRBJ2-5, with 7 bases fitting TRBD2. This CDR3 has 14 amino acids. CDR1 is LNHNV, CDR2 YYDKDF, per germline (reference sequence). The trim removed 2 bases at V and 5 bases at J, leaving 5 bases unmatched. The CDR3 DNA is TGTGCCACCAGCAGATGGGGGGGGAAGGAGACCCAGTACTTC. Translation gives CATSRWGGKETQYF.

The chain couples TRBV13 to TRBJ2-1; 8 bases map to TRBD2. Germline V CDR1 and CDR2: PRHDT, FYEKMQ (reference sequence). V lost 0 bases, J lost 5 bases, and 3 bases stayed unmatched. The CDR3 is 15 residues long. The CDR3 protein is CASSLGLAGHNEQFF. CDR3 in DNA: TGTGCCAGCAGCTTAGGCCTAGCGGGCCACAATGAGCAGTTCTTC.

The chain carries TRBV11-3 and TRBJ1-6; D ambiguous. The CDR3 has 14 amino acids. CDR1 and CDR2 from the germline V gene are SGHNT and YENEEA. The germline V and J ends were trimmed by 3 bases and 5 bases, with 8 bases remaining between them. The CDR3 is CASSLRVDNSPLHF. The CDR3, as DNA: TGTGCCAGCAGCTTGCGGGTCGATAATTCACCCCTCCACTTT.

The CDR3 protein is CASSLTSSQTQYF. Written as DNA, the CDR3 is TGTGCCAGCAGCTTAACTTCTAGTCAGACGCAGTATTTT. This rearrangement joins TRBV7-3 to TRBJ2-3; D not resolved. CDR1 and CDR2 (germline): SGHTA, FQGTGA. Trimming left V 0 bases short and J 9 bases short, with 10 bases between. This CDR3 has 13 residues.

The J gene is TRBJ1-1, the V gene TRBV2; D is ambiguous. The CDR3 contains 11 residues. CDR1 SNHLY and CDR2 FYNNEI come from the germline V gene. Trimming left V 3 bases short and J 10 bases short, with 9 bases between. The CDR3 protein is CASSERRGAFF. In DNA form, the CDR3 reads TGTGCCAGCAGTGAGCGCCGGGGAGCTTTCTTT.

The V and J genes are TRBV5-1 and TRBJ1-5; TRBD1 matches at 7 bases. CDR3 length equals 16 residues. Germline loops: CDR1 SGHRS, CDR2 YFSETQ. The V segment lost 0 bases and the J segment 2 bases; nucleotides outside the gene matches: 5. This chain's CDR3 is CASSLDTGEGNQPQHF. CDR3 bases: TGCGCCAGCAGCTTGGATACAGGGGAGGGCAATCAGCCCCAGCATTTT.

The chain has TRBV5-1 and TRBJ1-1; tentatively, D is TRBD1 (5 bases). This CDR3 comprises 13 residues. V dropped 6 bases and J dropped 3 bases, with 12 bases sitting between them. Germline-derived CDR1 and CDR2 are SGHRS and YFSETQ. The CDR3 DNA reads TGCGCCAGCACCTTCGGGGGACACACTGAAGCTTTCTTT. It specifies CASTFGGHTEAFF.

The J gene is TRBJ1-3, the V gene TRBV3-1 (or the pseudogene TRBV3-2); 10 positions agree with TRBD1. The J segment lost 3 bases and the V segment lost 4 bases, leaving 6 bases of the junction unmatched. The CDR3 extends over 16 amino acids. Per the germline V gene, CDR1 is LGHDT and CDR2 is YNNKEL (reference sequence). CDR3 protein: CASSLWGQGFGNTIYF. The CDR3 nucleotides are TGTGCCAGCAGCCTTTGGGGACAGGGGTTTGGAAACACCATATATTTT.

The rearrangement joins TRBV19 to TRBJ2-2; 9 positions match TRBD1. This CDR3 has 15 amino acids. The V gene's germline CDR1 is LNHDA and CDR2 SQIVND (reference sequence). The V and J ends lost 7 bases and 4 bases, in that order; junction bases with no gene match: 7. As DNA, the CDR3 is TGTGCCAGTAACTTCGGGACAGGGTTCACCGGGGAGCTGTTTTTT. As protein: CASNFGTGFTGELFF.

The V gene is TRBV11-3, the J gene TRBJ1-2; tentative D call: TRBD1 (5 bases). The CDR3 extends over 15 amino acids. The germline gives CDR1 SGHNT, CDR2 YENEEA. Between the trimmed V and J ends, which lost 5 bases and 4 bases, there was a span of 17 bases. The CDR3 spells CASSADHDGGYGYTF. The CDR3 nucleotides read TGTGCCAGCAGCGCCGACCACGACGGGGGCTATGGCTACACCTTC.

This sequence joins TRBV6-5 and TRBJ1-1, with D possibly being TRBD1 (5 bases). Trimming removed 4 bases at V and 1 base at J, with 13 bases between. The CDR3 sequence is 15 residues long. In germline, CDR1 is MNHEY, CDR2 SVGAGI. The CDR3 protein is CASSSNPRANTEAFF. The CDR3 DNA sequence: TGTGCCAGCAGTTCTAATCCCAGGGCGAACACTGAAGCTTTCTTT.

The chain uses TRBV5-4 and TRBJ2-1, with D possibly matching TRBD2 (5 bases). The V end was cut by 3 bases, the J end by 5 bases, with 9 bases between. From germline, CDR1 is SGHNT and CDR2 YYREEE (reference sequence). This CDR3 has 13 residues. The CDR3 region is CASSSPGNNEQFF. The CDR3, as DNA: TGTGCCAGCAGCTCGCCGGGGAACAATGAGCAGTTCTTC.

For the CDR3, the DNA is TGTGCCAGCAGGCCAGAGGGGGGGGCGCGCGGCTACACCTTC. This encodes CASRPEGGARGYTF. J is TRBJ1-2 and V is TRBV27, with D tentatively TRBD1 (6 bases). Germline CDR1 MNHEY, CDR2 SMNVEV (reference sequence). Trimming removed 6 bases at V and 8 bases at J, with 19 bases between. The CDR3 covers 14 residues.

V and J are TRBV11-2 and TRBJ1-4, with D possibly matching TRBD1 (5 bases). From germline, CDR1 is SGHAT and CDR2 FQNNGV. Trimming removed 8 bases at V and 8 bases at J, with 15 bases between. The CDR3 has 13 residues. The CDR3 reads CASGGDWGEKLFF. The CDR3 DNA reads as TGTGCCAGCGGTGGGGACTGGGGGGAAAAACTGTTTTTT.

This chain joins TRBV6-5 and TRBJ2-4, with 7 bases lining up with TRBD2. The CDR3 contains 15 residues. The V and J ends lost 5 bases and 3 bases, in that order; junction bases with no gene match: 7. The germline V gene encodes CDR1 MNHEY and CDR2 SVGAGI. The CDR3 loop reads CASSPTSAVKNIQYF. The CDR3 DNA follows: TGTGCCAGCAGTCCTACTAGCGCGGTCAAAAACATTCAGTACTTC.

This chain connects TRBV5-4 to TRBJ2-3, with 7 positions matching TRBD2. V lost 0 bases, J lost 6 bases, and 16 bases stayed unmatched. Germline lookup yields CDR1 SGHNT and CDR2 YYREEE (reference sequence). CDR3 length: 18 amino acids. The DNA for the CDR3 is TGTGCCAGCAGCTTGGGATGGTCTAGCGGCCTGCGGGGGGATACGCAGTATTTT. It translates to CASSLGWSSGLRGDTQYF.

This clone was observed a single time. V gene TRBV14 combines with J gene TRBJ2-4, with D uncertain. V dropped 0 bases and J dropped 0 bases, with 3 bases sitting between them. The CDR3 sequence is 14 residues long. From germline, CDR1 is SGHDN and CDR2 FVKESK. The CDR3 DNA reads TGTGCCAGCAGCCAAGATCTAGCCAAAAACATTCAGTACTTC. Translated, it gives CASSQDLAKNIQYF. The whole variable domain, remainder taken from reference TRBV14 and TRBJ2-4, is EAGVTQFPSHSVIEKGQTVTLRCDPISGHDNLYWYRRVMGKEIKFLLHFVKESKQDESGMPNNRFLAERTGGTYSTLKVQPAELEDSGVYFCASSQDLAKNIQYFGAGTRLSVL.

The CDR3 DNA sequence: TGTGCCAGCAGCCTTGGGGCTAGCGGCTCCGGCTCCTACAATGAGCAGTTCTTC. This gives the protein CASSLGASGSGSYNEQFF. The chain combines TRBV7-3 with TRBJ2-1, with TRBD2 identical over 7 bases. Germline values: CDR1 SGHTA, CDR2 FQGTGA. V gave up 5 bases and J gave up 0 bases; unmatched junction bases: 13. This CDR3 spans 18 amino acids.